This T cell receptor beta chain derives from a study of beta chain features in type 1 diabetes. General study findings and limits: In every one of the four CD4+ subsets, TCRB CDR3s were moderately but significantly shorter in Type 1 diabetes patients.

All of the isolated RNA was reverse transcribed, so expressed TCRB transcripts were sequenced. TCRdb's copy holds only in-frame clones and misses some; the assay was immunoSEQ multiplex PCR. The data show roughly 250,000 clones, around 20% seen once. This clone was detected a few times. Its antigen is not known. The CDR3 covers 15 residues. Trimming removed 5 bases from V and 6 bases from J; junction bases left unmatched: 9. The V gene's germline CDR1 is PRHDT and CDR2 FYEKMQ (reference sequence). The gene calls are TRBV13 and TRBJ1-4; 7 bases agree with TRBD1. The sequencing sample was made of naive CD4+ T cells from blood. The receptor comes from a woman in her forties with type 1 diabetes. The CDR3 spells CASSDRDSPHEKLFF. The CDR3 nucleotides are TGTGCCAGCAGCGACCGGGACAGCCCCCATGAAAAACTGTTTTTT.